This is a list of T cell receptor beta chains from one sample in a study of CD8 T cells in ankylosing spondylitis. TCRdb re-called the 5' RACE reads through MiXCR, storing one row per CDR3 protein. The sample contains roughly 26,000 distinct CDR3 sequences, approximately 13% of which appear only once. Specimen: blood. These receptors originate from a male donor with ankylosing spondylitis or in good health (not recorded which). Each CDR3 is given with its conserved first and last residue. The D gene is left open where the match is weak. Where a row states a size, it is once, few, many or the class of an expanded clone; other rows omit it.

size	D	V	length	J	CDR3	DNA
many	.	TRBV29-1	15	TRBJ1-1	CSALRTPFMNTEAFF	TGCAGCGCCCTAAGGACACCGTTCATGAACACTGAAGCTTTCTTT
.	.	TRBV7-9	14	TRBJ2-3	CASSYQGWGDTQYF	TGTGCCAGCAGCTACCAAGGGTGGGGAGATACGCAGTATTTT
many	.	TRBV27	16	TRBJ2-1	CASSLGPTRGRDEQFF	TGTGCCAGCAGTTTAGGTCCGACTAGGGGGAGGGATGAGCAGTTCTTC
.	.	TRBV6-2/TRBV6-3	14	TRBJ2-5	CASSRGRPGETQYF	TGTGCCAGCAGCCGCGGACGGCCCGGGGAGACCCAGTACTTC
few	.	TRBV2	16	TRBJ2-2	CASSDSRPRTGGELFF	TGTGCCAGCAGTGATTCGCGCCCGAGGACCGGCGGGGAGCTGTTTTTT
.	.	TRBV20-1	13	TRBJ2-5	CSATSGTVETQYF	TGCAGTGCTACCTCCGGGACCGTCGAGACCCAGTACTTC
few	.	TRBV7-2	13	TRBJ2-2	CASSLKGTGELFF	TGTGCCAGCAGCTTAAAAGGCACCGGGGAGCTGTTTTTT
.	TRBD2	TRBV5-1	16	TRBJ2-1	CASSLRQRESYNEQFF	TGCGCCAGCAGCTTGCGGCAGCGGGAGTCCTACAATGAGCAGTTCTTC
few	.	TRBV5-1	13	TRBJ2-1	CASSPDTYNEQFF	TGCGCCAGCAGCCCCGACACGTACAATGAGCAGTTCTTC
.	.	TRBV5-6	14	TRBJ2-5	CASSSQTGGGTQYF	TGTGCCAGCAGCTCCCAGACAGGCGGGGGGACCCAGTACTTC
.	.	TRBV28	12	TRBJ2-2	CASRGEAGELFF	TGTGCCAGCAGAGGGGAGGCCGGGGAGCTGTTTTTT
.	TRBD1	TRBV12-3/TRBV12-4	20	TRBJ2-1	CASRPGPRQGTVPSYNEQFF	TGTGCCAGCAGGCCTGGCCCTCGACAGGGAACCGTTCCTTCCTACAATGAGCAGTTCTTC
few	TRBD2	TRBV29-1	14	TRBJ2-5	CSVEIGGGRETQYF	TGCAGCGTTGAAATTGGGGGGGGACGGGAGACCCAGTACTTC
many	TRBD1	TRBV5-1	15	TRBJ2-3	CASSPLGQGADTQYF	TGCGCCAGCTCACCTCTGGGACAGGGTGCGGATACGCAGTATTTT
few	.	TRBV12-3/TRBV12-4	14	TRBJ2-3	CASSFGRGADTQYF	TGTGCCAGCAGTTTCGGCAGGGGGGCAGATACGCAGTATTTT
many	.	TRBV29-1	14	TRBJ2-3	CSVRLGQGGDTQYF	TGCAGCGTTCGCCTCGGGCAGGGGGGAGATACGCAGTATTTT
few	.	TRBV28	12	TRBJ2-5	CASSPLLETQYF	TGTGCCAGCAGTCCGCTCCTTGAGACCCAGTACTTC
few	TRBD2	TRBV2	13	TRBJ2-3	CASKGLATDTQYF	TGTGCCAGCAAGGGACTAGCAACAGATACGCAGTATTTT
many	.	TRBV5-1	14	TRBJ2-1	CASSLWGRGNEQFF	TGCGCCAGCAGCTTGTGGGGGCGCGGGAATGAGCAGTTCTTC
many	TRBD2	TRBV4-3	16	TRBJ2-3	CASSQGRTSGTDTQYF	TGCGCCAGCAGCCAAGGGAGGACTAGCGGGACAGATACGCAGTATTTT
many	.	TRBV10-3	15	TRBJ2-1	CAISVGSGGNNEQFF	TGTGCCATCAGTGTTGGTTCAGGGGGGAACAATGAGCAGTTCTTC
many	.	TRBV5-4	13	TRBJ1-3	CASSIAAGNTIYF	TGTGCCAGCAGTATCGCAGCTGGAAACACCATATATTTT
once	.	TRBV28	13	TRBJ1-1	CASRAGLNTEAFF	TGTGCCAGCAGGGCAGGGTTGAACACTGAAGCTTTCTTT
.	.	TRBV5-5	15	TRBJ2-1	CASSLLLIGADEQFF	TGTGCCAGCAGCTTGCTACTGATTGGAGCGGATGAGCAGTTCTTC
.	.	TRBV12-3/TRBV12-4	14	TRBJ2-6	CASSGTLGANVLTF	TGTGCCAGCAGTGGGACACTGGGGGCCAACGTCCTGACTTTC
.	.	TRBV7-2	11	TRBJ2-7	CASRGTYEQYF	TGTGCCAGCAGAGGAACCTACGAGCAGTACTTC
.	TRBD1	TRBV29-1	14	TRBJ2-3	CSVAGTGITDTQYF	TGCAGCGTAGCCGGGACAGGAATCACAGATACGCAGTATTTT
few	TRBD2	TRBV12-3/TRBV12-4	14	TRBJ2-1	CASSPSASGNEQFF	TGTGCCAGCAGCCCCTCGGCTAGCGGCAATGAGCAGTTCTTC
many	TRBD2	TRBV12-3/TRBV12-4	15	TRBJ2-2	CASRGREGRVRELFF	TGTGCCAGCAGGGGCAGGGAGGGTCGAGTCAGGGAGCTGTTTTTT
.	.	TRBV14	11	TRBJ2-3	CASSQGSAQYF	TGTGCCAGCAGCCAAGGTTCGGCGCAGTATTTT
.	.	TRBV28	14	TRBJ1-4	CASSAGVTNEKLFF	TGTGCCAGCAGTGCCGGGGTAACTAATGAAAAACTGTTTTTT
many	TRBD1	TRBV7-3	17	TRBJ2-2	CASSDPGQGRSTGELFF	TGTGCCAGCAGCGACCCGGGACAGGGGCGGAGCACCGGGGAGCTGTTTTTT
few	.	TRBV3-1	13	TRBJ2-1	CASTFSGANEQFF	TGTGCCAGCACTTTTTCGGGGGCCAATGAGCAGTTCTTC
many	.	TRBV6-2/TRBV6-3	12	TRBJ2-1	CASTEGVGEQFF	TGTGCCAGCACGGAGGGAGTTGGTGAGCAGTTCTTC
many	TRBD2	TRBV12-3/TRBV12-4	14	TRBJ2-1	CASSLSLAEAGQFF	TGTGCCAGCAGTTTATCCCTAGCGGAGGCCGGGCAGTTCTTC
many	TRBD2	TRBV4-2	16	TRBJ2-2	CASSRVSGGPHRELFF	TGTGCCAGCAGCCGAGTAAGCGGGGGGCCCCACCGGGAGCTGTTTTTT
few	.	TRBV12-3/TRBV12-4	17	TRBJ2-1	CASSFLGGGAPYSEQFF	TGTGCCAGCAGTTTTTTGGGCGGCGGGGCACCGTACAGTGAGCAGTTCTTC
few	.	TRBV12-3/TRBV12-4	13	TRBJ2-1	CASSFGSTYQQFF	TGTGCCAGCAGTTTCGGATCCACGTATCAGCAGTTCTTC
few	TRBD1	TRBV29-1	17	TRBJ2-2	CSVEWARGQGDTGELFF	TGCAGCGTTGAATGGGCCCGGGGACAGGGGGACACCGGGGAGCTGTTTTTT
.	TRBD2	TRBV6-6	14	TRBJ2-7	CASSVLAGGKEQYF	TGTGCCAGCAGCGTACTAGCGGGAGGGAAGGAGCAGTACTTC
.	TRBD2	TRBV9	17	TRBJ2-2	CASSVPRTSGSAGELFF	TGTGCCAGCAGCGTACCGCGGACTAGCGGGAGTGCCGGGGAGCTGTTTTTT
.	.	TRBV24-1	16	TRBJ2-1	CATSDPTGTPYNEQFF	TGTGCCACCAGTGACCCGACCGGGACTCCTTACAATGAGCAGTTCTTC
many	TRBD2	TRBV14	15	TRBJ2-2	CASMSSGGSTGELFF	TGTGCCAGCATGTCGAGCGGGGGGTCCACCGGGGAGCTGTTTTTT
many	.	TRBV29-1	14	TRBJ1-1	CSVEASGLNTEAFF	TGCAGCGTTGAAGCGTCGGGGCTGAACACTGAAGCTTTCTTT
many	TRBD2	TRBV6-6	15	TRBJ2-1	CASSTGRLAGVEQFF	TGTGCCAGCAGTACGGGGAGGCTAGCGGGAGTTGAGCAGTTCTTC
few	.	TRBV27	14	TRBJ1-5	CASSLSQAGQPQHF	TGTGCCAGCAGTTTAAGTCAGGCCGGTCAGCCCCAGCATTTT
.	.	TRBV6-6	16	TRBJ2-3	CASIRSASGSTDTQYF	TGTGCCAGCATCCGCAGCGCGAGCGGGAGCACAGATACGCAGTATTTT
.	TRBD2	TRBV28	16	TRBJ2-2	CASSRGLAGATGELFF	TGTGCCAGCAGTCGGGGACTAGCGGGTGCCACCGGGGAGCTGTTTTTT
many	.	TRBV29-1	10	TRBJ1-2	CSVDTDGYTF	TGCAGCGTTGACACAGATGGCTACACCTTC
.	.	TRBV29-1	12	TRBJ2-1	CSAYREHNEQFF	TGCAGCGCCTACAGGGAACACAATGAGCAGTTCTTC
medium-sized	.	TRBV7-8	14	TRBJ2-1	CASSLVGGYNEQFF	TGTGCCAGCAGCTTAGTTGGCGGCTACAATGAGCAGTTCTTC
.	TRBD1	TRBV20-1	16	TRBJ1-4	CSARGPTGGYFEKLFF	TGCAGTGCTAGAGGGCCCACAGGGGGTTATTTTGAAAAACTGTTTTTT
many	.	TRBV29-1	12	TRBJ1-1	CSVGSMNTEAFF	TGCAGCGTGGGGAGCATGAACACTGAAGCTTTCTTT
many	.	TRBV28	15	TRBJ1-1	CASSLQSRANTEAFF	TGTGCCAGCAGTTTACAGTCGAGGGCGAACACTGAAGCTTTCTTT
.	.	TRBV24-1	13	TRBJ1-1	CATSDFRNTEAFF	TGTGCCACCAGTGATTTTAGGAACACTGAAGCTTTCTTT
many	.	TRBV7-3	14	TRBJ2-1	CASSSRPGVNEQFF	TGTGCCAGCAGCTCACGTCCAGGGGTAAATGAGCAGTTCTTC
many	TRBD2	TRBV12-3/TRBV12-4	16	TRBJ2-3	CASSQLAGYSTDTQYF	TGTGCCAGCAGCCAACTAGCGGGGTATAGCACAGATACGCAGTATTTT
.	.	TRBV4-3	15	TRBJ2-7	CASSQEALSTYEQYF	TGCGCCAGCAGCCAAGAGGCCCTTTCCACCTACGAGCAGTACTTC
few	.	TRBV27	14	TRBJ1-1	CASSLNPANTEAFF	TGTGCCAGCAGTTTAAACCCGGCGAACACTGAAGCTTTCTTT
many	.	TRBV20-1	13	TRBJ2-7	CSARAPPSGEQYF	TGCAGTGCTAGGGCCCCCCCCTCGGGGGAGCAGTACTTC